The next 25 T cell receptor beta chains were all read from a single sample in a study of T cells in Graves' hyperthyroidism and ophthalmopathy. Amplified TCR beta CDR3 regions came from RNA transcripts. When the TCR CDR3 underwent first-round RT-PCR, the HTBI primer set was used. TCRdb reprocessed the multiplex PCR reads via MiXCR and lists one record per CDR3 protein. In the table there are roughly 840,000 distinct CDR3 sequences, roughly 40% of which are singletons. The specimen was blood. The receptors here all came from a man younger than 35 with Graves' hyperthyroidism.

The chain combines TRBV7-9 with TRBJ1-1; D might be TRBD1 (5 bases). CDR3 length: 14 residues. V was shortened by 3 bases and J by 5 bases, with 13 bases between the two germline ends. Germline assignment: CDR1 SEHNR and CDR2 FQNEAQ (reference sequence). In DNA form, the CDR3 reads TGTGCCAGCAGCTTGGGGGACGGGGGTACTGAAGCTTTCTTT. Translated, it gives CASSLGDGGTEAFF.

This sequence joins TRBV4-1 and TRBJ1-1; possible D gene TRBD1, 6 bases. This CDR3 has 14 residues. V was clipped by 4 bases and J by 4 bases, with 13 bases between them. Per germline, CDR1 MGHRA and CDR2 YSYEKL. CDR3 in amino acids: CASSLGGGPTEAFF. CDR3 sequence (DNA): TGCGCCAGCAGCCTTGGGGGGGGCCCCACTGAAGCTTTCTTT.

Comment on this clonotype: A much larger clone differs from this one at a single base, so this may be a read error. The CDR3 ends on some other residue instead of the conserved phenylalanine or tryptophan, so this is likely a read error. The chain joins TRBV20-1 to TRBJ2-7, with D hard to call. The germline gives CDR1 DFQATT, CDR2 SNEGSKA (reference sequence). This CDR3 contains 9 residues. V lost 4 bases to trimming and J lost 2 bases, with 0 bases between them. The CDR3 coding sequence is TGCAGTGCTACCTACGAGCAGTACCTC. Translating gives CSATYEQYL.

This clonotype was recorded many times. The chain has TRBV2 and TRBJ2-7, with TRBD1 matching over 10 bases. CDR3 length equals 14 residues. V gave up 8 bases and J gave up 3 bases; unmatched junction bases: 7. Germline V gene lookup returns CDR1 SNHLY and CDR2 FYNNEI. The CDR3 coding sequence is TGTGCCAGCGGGAAGGACAGGGGGTTCTACGAGCAGTACTTC. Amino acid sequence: CASGKDRGFYEQYF.

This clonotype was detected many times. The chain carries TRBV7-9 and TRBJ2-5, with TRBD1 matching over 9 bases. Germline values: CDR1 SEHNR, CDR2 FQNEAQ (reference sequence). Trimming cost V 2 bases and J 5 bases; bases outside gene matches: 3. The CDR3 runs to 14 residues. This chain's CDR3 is CASSLTGTGETQYF. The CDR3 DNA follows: TGTGCCAGCAGCTTAACCGGGACAGGGGAGACCCAGTACTTC.

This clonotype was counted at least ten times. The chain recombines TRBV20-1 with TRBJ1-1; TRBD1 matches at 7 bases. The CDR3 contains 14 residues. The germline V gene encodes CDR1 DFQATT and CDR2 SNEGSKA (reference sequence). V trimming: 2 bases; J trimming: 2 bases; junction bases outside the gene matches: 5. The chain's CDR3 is CSARSNRGNTEAFF. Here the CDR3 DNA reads TGCAGTGCTAGATCAAACAGGGGAAACACTGAAGCTTTCTTT.

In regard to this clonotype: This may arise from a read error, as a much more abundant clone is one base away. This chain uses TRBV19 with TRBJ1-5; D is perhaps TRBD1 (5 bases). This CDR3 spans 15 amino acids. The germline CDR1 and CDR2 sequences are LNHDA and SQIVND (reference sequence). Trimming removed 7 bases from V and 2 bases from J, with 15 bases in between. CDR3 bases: TGTGCCAGTACCCATACGGGGCAGGGCAATCAGCCCCAGCATTTT. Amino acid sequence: CASTHTGQGNQPQHF.

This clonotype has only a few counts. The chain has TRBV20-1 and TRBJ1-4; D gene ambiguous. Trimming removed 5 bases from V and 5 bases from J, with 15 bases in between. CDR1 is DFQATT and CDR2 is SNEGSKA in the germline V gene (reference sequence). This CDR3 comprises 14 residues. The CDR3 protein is CSAHRAVENEKLFF. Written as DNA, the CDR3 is TGCAGTGCTCATAGGGCGGTTGAGAATGAAAAACTGTTTTTT.

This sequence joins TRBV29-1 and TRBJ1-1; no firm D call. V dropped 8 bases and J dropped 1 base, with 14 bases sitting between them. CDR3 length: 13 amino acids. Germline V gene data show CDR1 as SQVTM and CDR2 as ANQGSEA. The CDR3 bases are TGCAGCCCTCTACCGGATTGGAACACTGAAGCTTTCTTT. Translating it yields CSPLPDWNTEAFF. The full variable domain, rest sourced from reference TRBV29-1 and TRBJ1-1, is SAVISQKPSRDICQRGTSLTIQCQVDSQVTMMFWYRQQPGQSLTLIATANQGSEATYESGFVIDKFPISRPNLTFSTLTVSNMSPEDSSIYLCSPLPDWNTEAFFGQGTRLTVV.

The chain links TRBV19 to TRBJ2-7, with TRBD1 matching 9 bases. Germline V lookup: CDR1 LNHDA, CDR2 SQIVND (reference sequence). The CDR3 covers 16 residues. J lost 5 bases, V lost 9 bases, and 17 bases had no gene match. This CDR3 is CASSSRTMGQGHEQYF. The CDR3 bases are TGTGCCAGCAGCTCCCGTACGATGGGACAGGGCCACGAGCAGTACTTC.

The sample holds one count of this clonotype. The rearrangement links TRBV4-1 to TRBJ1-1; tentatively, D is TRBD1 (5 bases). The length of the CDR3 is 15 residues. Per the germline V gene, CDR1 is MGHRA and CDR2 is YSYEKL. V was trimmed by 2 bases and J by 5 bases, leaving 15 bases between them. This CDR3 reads CASSQNGGGGTEAFF. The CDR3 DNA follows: TGCGCCAGCAGCCAAAACGGGGGAGGTGGGACTGAAGCTTTCTTT.

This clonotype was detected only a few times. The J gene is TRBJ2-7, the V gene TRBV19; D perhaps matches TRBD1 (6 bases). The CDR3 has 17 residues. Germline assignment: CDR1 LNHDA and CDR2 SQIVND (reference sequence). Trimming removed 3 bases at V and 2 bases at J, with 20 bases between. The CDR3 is CASSIDATGTYTYEQYF. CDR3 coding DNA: TGTGCCAGTAGTATTGACGCGACAGGCACATACACCTACGAGCAGTACTTC. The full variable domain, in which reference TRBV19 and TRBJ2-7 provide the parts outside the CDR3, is DGGITQSPKYLFRKEGQNVTLSCEQNLNHDAMYWYRQDPGQGLRLIYYSQIVNDFQKGDIAEGYSVSREKKESFPLTVTSAQKNPTAFYLCASSIDATGTYTYEQYFGPGTRLTVT.

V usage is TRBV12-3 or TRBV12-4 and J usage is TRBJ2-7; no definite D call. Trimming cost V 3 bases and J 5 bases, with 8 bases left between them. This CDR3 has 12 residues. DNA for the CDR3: TGTGCCAGCAGTTTCGGCGAGGACGAGCAGTACTTC. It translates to CASSFGEDEQYF.

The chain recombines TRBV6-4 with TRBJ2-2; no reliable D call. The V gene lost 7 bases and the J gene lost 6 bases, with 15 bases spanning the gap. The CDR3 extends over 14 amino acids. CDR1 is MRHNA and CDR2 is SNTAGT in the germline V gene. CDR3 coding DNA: TGTGCCAGCACGTGGGCCCCCGGCGCCGGGGAGCTGTTTTTT. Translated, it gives CASTWAPGAGELFF.

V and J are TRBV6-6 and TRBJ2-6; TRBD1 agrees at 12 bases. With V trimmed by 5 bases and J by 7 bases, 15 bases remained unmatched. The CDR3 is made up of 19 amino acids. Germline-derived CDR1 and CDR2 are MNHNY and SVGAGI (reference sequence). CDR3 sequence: CASSDSGTGGNIFANVLTF. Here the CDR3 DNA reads TGTGCCAGCAGTGATTCCGGGACAGGGGGCAACATTTTTGCCAACGTCCTGACTTTC.

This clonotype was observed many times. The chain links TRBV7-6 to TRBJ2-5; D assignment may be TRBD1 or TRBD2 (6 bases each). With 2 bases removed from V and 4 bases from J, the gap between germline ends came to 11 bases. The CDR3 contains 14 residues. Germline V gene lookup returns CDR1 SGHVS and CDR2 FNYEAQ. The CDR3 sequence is CASSLTGARETQYF. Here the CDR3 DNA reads TGTGCCAGCAGCTTAACGGGGGCTAGAGAGACCCAGTACTTC.

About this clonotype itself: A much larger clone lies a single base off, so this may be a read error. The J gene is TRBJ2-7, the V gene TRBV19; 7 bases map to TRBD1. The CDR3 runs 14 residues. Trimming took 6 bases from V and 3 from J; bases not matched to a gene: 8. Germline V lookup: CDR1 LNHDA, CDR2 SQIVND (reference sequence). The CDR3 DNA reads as TGTGCCAGTAGCACGGACAGGCGATTCTACGAGCAGTACTTC. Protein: CASSTDRRFYEQYF.

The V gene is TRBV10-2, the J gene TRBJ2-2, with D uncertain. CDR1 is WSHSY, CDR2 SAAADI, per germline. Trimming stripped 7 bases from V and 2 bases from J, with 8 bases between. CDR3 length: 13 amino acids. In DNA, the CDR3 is TGCGCCAGCATGGGCACAAACACCGGGGAGCTGTTTTTT. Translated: CASMGTNTGELFF.

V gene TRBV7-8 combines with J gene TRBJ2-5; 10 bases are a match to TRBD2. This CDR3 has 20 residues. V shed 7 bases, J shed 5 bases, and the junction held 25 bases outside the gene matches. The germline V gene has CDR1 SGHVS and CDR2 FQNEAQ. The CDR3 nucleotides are TGTGCCAGCACTGGGACTCCGAGAATAAATAGCGGGGGGCCGGGGGAGACCCAGTACTTC. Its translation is CASTGTPRINSGGPGETQYF.

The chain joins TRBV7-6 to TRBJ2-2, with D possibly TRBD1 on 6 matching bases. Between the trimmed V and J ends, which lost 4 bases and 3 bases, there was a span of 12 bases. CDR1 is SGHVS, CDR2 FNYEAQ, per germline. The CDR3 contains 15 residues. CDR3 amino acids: CASSSPKGDTGELFF. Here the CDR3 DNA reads TGTGCCAGCAGCTCCCCCAAGGGGGACACCGGGGAGCTGTTTTTT.

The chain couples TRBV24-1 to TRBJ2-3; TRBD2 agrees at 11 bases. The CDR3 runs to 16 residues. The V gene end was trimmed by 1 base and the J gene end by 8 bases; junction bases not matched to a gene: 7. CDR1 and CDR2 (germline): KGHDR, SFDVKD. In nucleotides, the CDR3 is TGTGCCACCAGTGATTTTACTAGCGGGAGCGCTGGTACGCAGTATTTT. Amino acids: CATSDFTSGSAGTQYF.

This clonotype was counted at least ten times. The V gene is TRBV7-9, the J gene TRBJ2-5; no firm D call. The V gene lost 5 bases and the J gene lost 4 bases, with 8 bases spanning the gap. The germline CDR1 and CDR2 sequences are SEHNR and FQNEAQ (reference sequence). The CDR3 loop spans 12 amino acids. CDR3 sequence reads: CASSPLTETQYF. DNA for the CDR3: TGTGCCAGCAGCCCCCTGACAGAGACCCAGTACTTC. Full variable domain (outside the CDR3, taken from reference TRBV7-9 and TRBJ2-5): DTGVSQNPRHKITKRGQNVTFRCDPISEHNRLYWYRQTLGQGPEFLTYFQNEAQLEKSRLLSDRFSAERPKGSFSTLEIQRTEQGDSAMYLCASSPLTETQYFGPGTRLLVL.

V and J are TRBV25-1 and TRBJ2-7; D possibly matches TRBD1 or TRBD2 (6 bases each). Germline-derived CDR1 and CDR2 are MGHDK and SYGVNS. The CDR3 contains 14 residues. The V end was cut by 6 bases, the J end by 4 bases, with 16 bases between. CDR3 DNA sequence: TGTGCCAGCAGACGTAACGGGGGCTCGTACGAGCAGTACTTC. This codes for CASRRNGGSYEQYF.

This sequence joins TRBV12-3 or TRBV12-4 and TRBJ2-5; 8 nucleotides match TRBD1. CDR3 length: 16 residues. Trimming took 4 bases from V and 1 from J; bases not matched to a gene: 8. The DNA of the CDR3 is TGTGCCAGCAGTTCAACTAAGGACAGGGCCCAAGAGACCCAGTACTTC. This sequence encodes CASSSTKDRAQETQYF.

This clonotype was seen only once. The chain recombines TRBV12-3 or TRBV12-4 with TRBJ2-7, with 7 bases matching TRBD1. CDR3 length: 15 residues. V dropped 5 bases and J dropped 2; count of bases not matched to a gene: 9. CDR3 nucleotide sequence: TGTGCCAGCAGTGCCCCGGGACAGCGCCCCTACGAGCAGTACTTC. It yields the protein CASSAPGQRPYEQYF.